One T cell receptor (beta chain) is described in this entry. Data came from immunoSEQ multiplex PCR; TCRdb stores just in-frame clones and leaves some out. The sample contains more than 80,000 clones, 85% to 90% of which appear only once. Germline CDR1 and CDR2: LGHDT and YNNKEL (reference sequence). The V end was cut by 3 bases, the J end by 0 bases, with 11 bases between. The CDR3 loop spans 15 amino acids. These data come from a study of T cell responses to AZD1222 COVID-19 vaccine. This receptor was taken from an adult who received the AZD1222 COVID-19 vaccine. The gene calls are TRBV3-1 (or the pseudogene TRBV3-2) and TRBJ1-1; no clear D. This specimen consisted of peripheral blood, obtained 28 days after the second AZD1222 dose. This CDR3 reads CASSQSRGMNTEAFF. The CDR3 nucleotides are TGTGCCAGCAGCCAGAGTAGAGGGATGAACACTGAAGCTTTCTTT.